This T cell receptor beta chain came from a study of cytomegalovirus exposure and HLA in healthy donors (dated by TCRdb to the late 2010s). A note on the overall study: In an earlier analysis of under 600 of the donors, 250 to 350 Gb of sequence data and 90 million to 120 million unique TCR beta sequences from 150 million to 200 million T cells were reported. Roughly 290 gigabases of sequencing data and around 85 million unique TCR sequences made up an early release that covered over 550 HLA-typed donors. Of the roughly 400 genotyped donors, around 81% fell in the genetic ancestry cluster associated with self-reported Caucasian donors. The study was designed to test whether signatures of past pathogen exposure could be identified by cataloging public T cell receptors. The study used immunosequencing to profile the T cell repertoires of approximately 650 subjects and linked those repertoires to cytomegalovirus serostatus. Along with the approximately 650-subject first cohort, a separate validation cohort of over a hundred different subjects was used. High-throughput TCR immunosequencing, statistical association of individual TCRs with disease status, and machine learning were combined to predict cytomegalovirus infection status. A later analysis re-examined previously published TCR beta repertoires from several hundred donors and added high-resolution HLA genotyping to investigate patterns of TCR occurrence. Rather than drawing on any new phenotypic data, the later analysis identified candidate immune exposures from TCR beta sequences and the way those sequences occurred across donors. An earlier analysis of about 620 of the donors applied high-throughput TCR beta sequencing to assess whether each TCR beta V gene segment acted as functional or pseudogenic. Donor age, sex, ethnicity and CMV serostatus were compiled together with the repertoire data. In a later genetic analysis, genome-wide SNP genotypes for about 65% of the 666 donors were used, and that subset was treated as a discovery cohort. All discovery cohort repertoires had been generated using a single sequencing platform. Both class I and class II loci were covered by HLA typing, at four-digit resolution. The number of donors typed differed by locus, with 629-630 for A, B, C, DRB1 and DQB1, roughly 520 for DQA1, some 570 for DPA1, and approximately 470 for DPB1. Five DR-DQ haplotypes were treated as single units for association and clustering because of strong linkage in the cohort. Among roughly 400 genotyped donors of the cohort, an average of around 250,000 unique TCR beta nucleotide sequences was sequenced per donor, of which 15% to 20% were non-productive.

Paper-wide results and their limitations: Specific HLA alleles were associated with 15,000 to 20,000 TCR beta sequences at a false discovery rate of 0.05 in a later analysis. Cytomegalovirus status was reported to be diagnosed by the classifier with high specificity and sensitivity in both the original and validation cohorts. The study listed 164 TCR beta chains as associated with cytomegalovirus. Several of the top co-occurrence clusters appeared to be linked to parvovirus B19, influenza, CMV and Epstein-Barr virus, according to a later analysis. A later analysis found that HLA-associated TCR beta chains were more clonally expanded and had lower generation probabilities than equally common non-associated chains. Because some donors lacked HLA typing at each locus, the association tests relied only on the typed subset. Only TCR beta chains were sequenced in this cohort, and the absence of alpha or paired-chain data limited detectable features. Assigning TCR associations to individual alleles was difficult when HLA alleles, especially DR and DQ, strongly co-occurred. Presence/absence analyses assumed roughly uniform sequencing depth across donors, an assumption that may not hold. According to a later analysis, most CMV-associated TCR beta chains appeared to be HLA-restricted, and the HLA associations seemed to be driven largely by CMV exposure. Most TCR sequences were seen in very few donors, while some public TCRs were found in many individuals. Three of the identified cytomegalovirus-associated TCR beta chains were confirmed in vitro to be specific for cytomegalovirus antigens. Some IMGT-functional V segments, including TRBV6-2 and TRBV6-3, could not be told apart with the 87-base-pair reads, so those segments were excluded. CMV serostatus was the only immune exposure information available for the cohort. An association between a missense DCLRE1C variant and V-gene and J-gene trimming of TCR beta chains was found in a later genetic analysis and replicated in an independent cohort. In an earlier analysis of 587 of the donors, most TCR beta V segments appeared in productive rearrangements about 87% or about 30% of the time, broadly matching IMGT annotations. In a later genetic analysis, fewer N-insertions in productive TCRs were reported among donors in an Asian-associated ancestry cluster than the 666-donor mean. A later analysis found that TCR association rates varied across HLA loci, with DRB1 alleles showing the most associated TCRs and HLA-C alleles the fewest. Linkage disequilibrium might explain the correlated functional status among segregating V segments, but an unknown experimental factor could not be excluded. A further reported finding was that TCR beta sequences accurately predicted the HLA-A and HLA-B alleles for most subjects in the first cohort. A cluster of highly shared sequence variants was judged likely to represent a technical artifact of the sequencing pipeline. The authors suggested that the approach could potentially be generalized to other disease states and immunological phenotypes. Because counts were too low, about 18 rarely observed V segments, including chromosome 9 orphons, were excluded from the earlier analysis of some 590 of the donors.

This clone was picked up a small number of times. Its cognate antigen has yet to be identified. No base-level quality is on record; no much larger clone is a single base apart. The cohort consisted of approximately 690 healthy bone marrow donors. At the time of sampling, all cohort members were nominally healthy, though unrecorded immune exposures were likely present. The donor tested CMV seropositive and was one of the 289 seropositive cohort members. Every donor gave a peripheral blood sample, and the peripheral blood mononuclear cells from that sample were used for TCR beta sequencing. The Qiagen DNeasy Blood Extraction Kit was used to extract genomic DNA from the blood cell samples. Library generation was performed with the immunoSEQ multiplex PCR assay. A mixture of 60 forward primers for TCR Vbeta segments and 13 reverse primers for TCR Jbeta segments was used in the multiplex PCR. The CDR3 region of rearranged TCR beta genes was amplified from genomic DNA by a multiplex PCR assay. On the Illumina HiSeq System, the amplified TCR beta libraries were sequenced as 87-base-pair reads. From the authors' description of their analysis: A later analysis tallied 75 million to 85 million unique TCR beta chains across the 666 repertoires, and approximately 12 million of those chains were shared by two or more donors. Raw reads were error-corrected and collapsed into unique sequences by a nearest-neighbor algorithm in which closely related sequences were merged to remove PCR and sequencing errors. V, D and J gene segments were assigned by aligning CDR3 sequences to IMGT reference sequences. For a sequence to be retained, a match of at least six nucleotides was required to both a V gene segment and a J gene segment. A rearrangement was called productive if the CDR3 had no stop codons and remained in frame with V and J, and every other rearrangement was called non-productive. CDR3 was defined by IMGT convention, running from the second conserved V-encoded cysteine to the conserved J-encoded phenylalanine. The earlier analysis of approximately 500 of the donors excluded sequences that lacked an unambiguous match to a single V gene segment. In an earlier analysis of some 590 of the donors, a V segment was called functional when productive rearrangements were above 56.7%, and segregating when the standard deviation between donors exceeded 5%. To diagnose cytomegalovirus status from the catalog of TCR beta chain sequences, a statistical classification framework was built. A later analysis assigned V and J genes by comparing TCR nucleotide sequences with IMGT/GENE-DB human TR gene sequences. A later analysis assigned CDR3 sequences and most-parsimonious VDJ recombination scenarios with the TCRdist pipeline. In a later analysis, each TCR beta chain was defined by its CDR3 amino acid sequence together with its V-gene family, and reads without a unique V-gene family were excluded. In a later analysis, 500 to 650 highly shared, low-generation-probability nucleotide sequences were removed to address suspected cross-contamination and a sequencing artifact. For each public chain, a later analysis derived a clonal expansion index from normalized ranks of inferred template counts within each repertoire. In a later analysis, generation probabilities were computed using a VDJ recombination model fitted to out-of-frame rearrangements, and the results were checked against IGoR. In a later analysis, hypergeometric tests were used to score TCR-TCR, TCR-HLA and TCR-CMV co-occurrence, with a repertoire-size bias correction applied to TCR pairs. To estimate false discovery rates, a later analysis permuted the HLA or CMV assignments 20 times. In a later analysis, co-occurring TCRs were grouped using DBSCAN, with TCRdist sequence similarity added in when clustering inside HLA-allele-positive subsets. Repertoires with fewer than 30,000 or more than 120,000 public chains were left out of co-occurrence clustering, as were five repertoires with anomalous nucleotide sharing. Entries here come from immuneACCESS through TCRdb and include only in-frame sequences with V and J called. Some clones fail to appear in such tables; in the studies checked, an unresolved V gene covers under half of the shortfall, and the cause of the remainder is unknown. The DNA gave D and trimming, while V, J and clone size come from that table. The sample table contains about 130,000 clones; only one count was recorded for over 70% of them. The ten most abundant clones make up more than 2.5% of the sample.

The V and J ends are trimmed by 6 bases and 3 bases, leaving 14 bases between them. The germline V gene (reference sequence) sets CDR1 to MNHEY and CDR2 to SMNVEV. Its CDR3 holds 15 amino acids, cysteine through phenylalanine. The retained sequence is limited to the CDR3, 45 bases, with the frame set at the first base. Sequences were obtained from PBMCs. The TCR comes from a woman in her sixties or seventies in good health and CMV-seropositive. The chain joins TRBV27 to TRBJ1-4; no D gene can be assigned with confidence. The CDR3: CASRPQLGSNEKLFF. DNA sequence: TGTGCCAGCAGACCTCAGCTAGGATCTAATGAAAAACTGTTTTTT.